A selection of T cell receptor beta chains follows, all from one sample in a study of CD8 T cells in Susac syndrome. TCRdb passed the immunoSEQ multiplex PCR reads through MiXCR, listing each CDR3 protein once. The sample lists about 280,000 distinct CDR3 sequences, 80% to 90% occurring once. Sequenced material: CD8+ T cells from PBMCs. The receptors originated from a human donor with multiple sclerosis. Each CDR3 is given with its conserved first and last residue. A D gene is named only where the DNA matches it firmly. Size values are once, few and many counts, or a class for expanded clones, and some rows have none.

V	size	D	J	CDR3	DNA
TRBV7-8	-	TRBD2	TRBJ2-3	CASSLEARLAGDTQYF	TGTGCCAGCAGCTTAGAGGCCAGACTAGCCGGAGATACGCAGTATTTT
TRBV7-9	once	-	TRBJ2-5	CASSSREQSQETQYF	TGTGCCAGCAGCTCCCGGGAGCAGTCTCAAGAGACCCAGTACTTC
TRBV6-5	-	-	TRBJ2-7	CASSPDRFNEQYF	TGTGCCAGCAGTCCCGACAGGTTTAACGAGCAGTACTTC
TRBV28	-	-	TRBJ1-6	CASSLVPNSPLHF	TGTGCCAGCAGTTTGGTCCCCAATTCACCCCTCCACTTT
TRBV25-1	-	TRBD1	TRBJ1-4	CASSPTGRGEKLFF	TGTGCCAGCAGCCCGACAGGGAGGGGTGAAAAACTGTTTTTT
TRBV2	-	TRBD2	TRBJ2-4	CASSLERELAKNIQYF	TGTGCCAGCAGCCTAGAGCGGGAACTAGCCAAAAACATTCAGTACTTC
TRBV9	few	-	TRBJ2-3	CASSVGGTDTQYF	TGTGCCAGCAGCGTAGGTGGCACAGATACGCAGTATTTT
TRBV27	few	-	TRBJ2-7	CASRPRARDFIFYEQYF	TGTGCCAGCAGGCCCCGGGCCCGGGACTTCATTTTCTACGAGCAGTACTTC
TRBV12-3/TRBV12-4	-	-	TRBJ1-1	CASSLKRNTEAFF	TGTGCCAGCAGTTTAAAACGGAACACTGAAGCTTTCTTT
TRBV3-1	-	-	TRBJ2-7	CASSQGLGTSYEQYF	TGTGCCAGCAGCCAAGGTTTGGGGACCTCCTACGAGCAGTACTTC
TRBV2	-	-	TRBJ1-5	CASSDGRVGQPQHF	TGTGCCAGCAGTGACGGCAGGGTAGGTCAGCCCCAGCATTTT
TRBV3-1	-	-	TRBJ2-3	CASSDLPTDTQYF	TGTGCCAGCAGCGACCTCCCCACAGATACGCAGTATTTT
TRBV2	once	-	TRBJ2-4	CASSEAPGTKNIQYF	TGTGCCAGCAGTGAAGCACCGGGTACCAAAAACATTCAGTACTTC
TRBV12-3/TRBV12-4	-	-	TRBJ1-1	CASTSDRSNTEAFF	TGTGCCAGCACCTCGGACAGATCGAACACTGAAGCTTTCTTT
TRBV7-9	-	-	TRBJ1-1	CASSLGLGMNTEAFF	TGTGCCAGCAGCTTAGGTCTAGGGATGAACACTGAAGCTTTCTTT
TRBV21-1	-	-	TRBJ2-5	CASSKKREKGGETQYF	TGTGCCAGCAGCAAGAAGCGGGAGAAGGGTGGGGAGACCCAGTACTTC
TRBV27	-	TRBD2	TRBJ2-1	CASSLGVAGGNEQFF	TGTGCCAGCAGTTTAGGAGTAGCGGGAGGTAATGAGCAGTTCTTC
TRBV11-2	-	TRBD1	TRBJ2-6	CASSAWDRVRRGANVLTF	TGTGCCAGCAGCGCCTGGGACAGGGTTCGAAGGGGGGCCAACGTCCTGACTTTC
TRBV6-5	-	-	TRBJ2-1	CASSWGLHNEQFF	TGTGCCAGCAGTTGGGGGCTCCACAATGAGCAGTTCTTC
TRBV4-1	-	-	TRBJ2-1	CASSQGSDQFF	TGCGCCAGCAGCCAAGGTTCAGATCAGTTCTTC
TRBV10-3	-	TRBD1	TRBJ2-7	CATRGQDVYEQYF	TGTGCCACGCGGGGACAGGACGTCTACGAGCAGTACTTC
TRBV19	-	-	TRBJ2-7	CASSIMTEENEQYF	TGTGCCAGTAGTATAATGACGGAAGAGAACGAGCAGTACTTC
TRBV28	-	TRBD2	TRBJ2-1	CASRTPYQVGGRGGEQFF	TGTGCCAGCAGGACCCCGTATCAGGTTGGCGGGAGAGGCGGTGAGCAGTTCTTC
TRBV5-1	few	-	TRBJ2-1	CASSPTGTNYNEQFF	TGCGCCAGCAGCCCCACCGGGACGAACTACAATGAGCAGTTCTTC